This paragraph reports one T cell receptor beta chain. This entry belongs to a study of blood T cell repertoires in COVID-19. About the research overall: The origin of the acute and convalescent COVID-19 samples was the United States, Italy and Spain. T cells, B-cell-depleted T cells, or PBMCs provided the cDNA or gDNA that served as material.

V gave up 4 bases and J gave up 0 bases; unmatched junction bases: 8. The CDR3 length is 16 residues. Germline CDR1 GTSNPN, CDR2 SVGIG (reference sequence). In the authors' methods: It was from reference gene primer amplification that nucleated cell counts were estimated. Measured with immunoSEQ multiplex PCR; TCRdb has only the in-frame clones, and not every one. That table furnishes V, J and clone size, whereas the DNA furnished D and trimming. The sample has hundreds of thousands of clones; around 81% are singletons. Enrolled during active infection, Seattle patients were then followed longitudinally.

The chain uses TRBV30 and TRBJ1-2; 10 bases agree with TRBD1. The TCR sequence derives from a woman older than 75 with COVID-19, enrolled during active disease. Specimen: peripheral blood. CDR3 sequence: CAWTGQGVIANYGYTF. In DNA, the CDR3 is TGTGCCTGGACCGGACAGGGGGTAATAGCTAACTATGGCTACACCTTC.